Each of the 21 T cell receptor beta chains below was sequenced from the same sample in a study of T cell responses to AZD1222 COVID-19 vaccine. This table comes from immunoSEQ multiplex PCR, and its TCRdb copy is limited to in-frame clones, with some not included. This table has 150,000 or so clones, 89% appearing once. Sequenced material: peripheral blood, taken on day 0 of AZD1222 vaccination. All receptors come from an adult in good health.

The chain couples TRBV7-9 to TRBJ1-1, with D perhaps matching TRBD1 (6 bases). The V end was cut by 5 bases, the J end by 8 bases, with 12 bases between. The CDR3 spans 12 residues. Germline assignment: CDR1 SEHNR and CDR2 FQNEAQ (reference sequence). The chain's CDR3 is CASSLRGREAFF. Here the CDR3 DNA reads TGTGCCAGCAGCCTCAGGGGACGGGAAGCTTTCTTT. Full variable domain (remainder filled in from reference TRBV7-9 and TRBJ1-1): DTGVSQNPRHKITKRGQNVTFRCDPISEHNRLYWYRQTLGQGPEFLTYFQNEAQLEKSRLLSDRFSAERPKGSFSTLEIQRTEQGDSAMYLCASSLRGREAFFGQGTRLTVV.

The chain carries TRBV19 and TRBJ2-3, with a weak D call TRBD1 (8 bases). The V end lost 6 bases, the J end lost 8 bases, and 24 bases lay between the germline ends. Germline loops: CDR1 LNHDA, CDR2 SQIVND (reference sequence). The CDR3 totals 16 residues. CDR3 residues: CASSGIPTGGDSTQYF. The DNA for the CDR3 is TGTGCCAGTAGCGGCATTCCTACAGGGGGGGACAGTACGCAGTATTTT.

The chain couples TRBV6-5 to TRBJ1-3, with 7 bases fitting TRBD1. This CDR3 is 12 amino acids long. CDR1 is MNHEY, CDR2 SVGAGI, per germline. The CDR3 is CATGNKGNTIYF. The DNA of the CDR3 is TGTGCGACAGGGAATAAGGGAAACACCATATATTTT.

The J gene is TRBJ1-5, the V gene TRBV9, with TRBD1 as a possible D gene (5 bases). The V end was cut by 7 bases, the J end by 4 bases, with 15 bases between. CDR1 is SGDLS and CDR2 is YYNGEE in the germline V gene. The CDR3 covers 14 residues. CDR3 sequence: CASGGAASNQPQHF. CDR3 in DNA: TGTGCCAGCGGCGGGGCAGCTTCAAATCAGCCCCAGCATTTT.

This clone appeared a single time. V is TRBV3-1 (or the pseudogene TRBV3-2) and J is TRBJ2-2, with TRBD2 matching over 14 bases. CDR3 length: 18 residues. Germline V CDR1 and CDR2: LGHDT, YNNKEL (reference sequence). J gave up 7 bases and V 4 bases, and 11 bases lay outside the gene matches. The CDR3 DNA follows: TGTGCCAGCAGCCGCTTGACTAGCGGGAGGGCCAGTTTCGGGGAGCTGTTTTTT. It is translated as CASSRLTSGRASFGELFF.

This clone was counted once. The chain has TRBV5-1 and TRBJ2-5, with 7 positions matching TRBD1. This CDR3 spans 15 amino acids. V was clipped by 3 bases and J by 5 bases; unmatched bases: 10. From germline, CDR1 is SGHRS and CDR2 YFSETQ. The chain's CDR3 is CASSSLGGGLETQYF. CDR3 DNA sequence: TGCGCCAGCAGCTCTCTAGGGGGCGGTCTTGAGACCCAGTACTTC. The whole variable domain, filled in from reference TRBV5-1 and TRBJ2-5, reads KAGVTQTPRYLIKTRGQQVTLSCSPISGHRSVSWYQQTPGQGLQFLFEYFSETQRNKGNFPGRFSGRQFSNSRSEMNVSTLELGDSALYLCASSSLGGGLETQYFGPGTRLLVL.

This sequence joins TRBV11-3 and TRBJ2-3; no clear D. The V end lost 3 bases, the J end lost 9 bases, and 10 bases lay between the germline ends. This CDR3 has 12 residues. The germline V gene encodes CDR1 SGHNT and CDR2 YENEEA. DNA of the CDR3: TGTGCCAGCAGCTTCAGCTCTGGCACGCAGTATTTT. It is translated as CASSFSSGTQYF.

The gene calls are TRBV16 and TRBJ1-3, with unresolved D. The V end was cut by 4 bases, the J end by 4 bases, with 5 bases between. Germline values: CDR1 KGHSY, CDR2 FQNENV. There are 12 residues in the CDR3. The chain's CDR3 is CASSRNGNTIYF. The CDR3 nucleotides read TGTGCCAGCAGCCGGAACGGAAACACCATATATTTT.

The V and J genes are TRBV10-1 and TRBJ2-2, with D possibly being TRBD1 (5 bases). V lost 4 bases, J lost 2 bases, and 8 bases lay in between. The CDR3 totals 14 residues. The germline CDR1 and CDR2 sequences are WNHNN and SYGVQD (reference sequence). The CDR3 DNA follows: TGCGCCAGCAGTGCCAGGGCTAACACCGGGGAGCTGTTTTTT. Its translation: CASSARANTGELFF.

The chain links TRBV5-1 to TRBJ2-5, with 7 bases lining up with TRBD1. This CDR3 contains 13 residues. Losses at the gene ends were 3 bases for V and 2 bases for J; bases not matched to a gene: 1. Germline loops: CDR1 SGHRS, CDR2 YFSETQ. DNA for the CDR3: TGCGCCAGCAGCTGGGACAGTCAAGAGACCCAGTACTTC. Its protein product is CASSWDSQETQYF.

This sequence joins TRBV5-1 and TRBJ1-2, with 7 bases matching TRBD1. Per the germline V gene, CDR1 is SGHRS and CDR2 is YFSETQ. V was pared by 5 bases and J by 4 bases, with 14 bases of the junction left unmatched. The CDR3 is 16 amino acids. The CDR3 region has the DNA TGCGCCAGCAGTCGGACAGGCTCTGCCGAGAGCTATGGCTACACCTTC. The encoded protein is CASSRTGSAESYGYTF. The variable domain in full, with the rest retrieved from reference TRBV5-1 and TRBJ1-2, is KAGVTQTPRYLIKTRGQQVTLSCSPISGHRSVSWYQQTPGQGLQFLFEYFSETQRNKGNFPGRFSGRQFSNSRSEMNVSTLELGDSALYLCASSRTGSAESYGYTFGSGTRLTVV.

This chain connects TRBV7-2 to TRBJ1-2, with D perhaps TRBD1 (5 bases). CDR3 length equals 15 residues. Trimming removed 2 bases at V and 7 bases at J, with 17 bases between. Germline V CDR1 and CDR2: SGHTA, FQGNSA. CDR3 sequence (DNA): TGTGCCAGCAGCTTATATTCGGGGGAGGGTCGTGGCTACACCTTC. Translating gives CASSLYSGEGRGYTF.

The chain employs TRBV28 and TRBJ1-6; D may be TRBD1 (6 bases). Germline loops: CDR1 MDHEN, CDR2 SYDVKM. The V end lost 6 bases, the J end lost 4 bases, and 16 bases lay between the germline ends. This CDR3 spans 16 amino acids. The CDR3 sequence: CASSQGGHTYNSPLHF. The CDR3 DNA is TGTGCCAGCAGCCAAGGGGGACACACTTATAATTCACCCCTCCACTTT. Complete variable domain (other parts from reference TRBV28 and TRBJ1-6): DVKVTQSSRYLVKRTGEKVFLECVQDMDHENMFWYRQDPGLGLRLIYFSYDVKMKEKGDIPEGYSVSREKKERFSLILESASTNQTSMYLCASSQGGHTYNSPLHFGNGTRLTVT.

This sequence joins TRBV10-3 and TRBJ1-1; D is ambiguous. Deletions cut 4 bases from V and 1 base from J, with 4 bases between. The CDR3 loop spans 12 amino acids. Germline V gene sequence: CDR1 ENHRY, CDR2 SYGVKD. The CDR3 nucleotides are TGTGCCATCAGTGGTGGGAACACTGAAGCTTTCTTT. Its protein is CAISGGNTEAFF.

The chain recombines TRBV7-9 with TRBJ2-3; D ambiguous. The germline V gene encodes CDR1 SEHNR and CDR2 FQNEAQ (reference sequence). Trimming took 2 bases from V and 5 from J, leaving 5 bases between them. The CDR3 is 12 residues long. The CDR3 DNA is TGTGCCAGCAGCTTACTGGTAGATACGCAGTATTTT. Translation gives CASSLLVDTQYF.

The gene calls are TRBV4-2 and TRBJ1-1; TRBD1 matches 9 bases. Germline CDR1 is LGHNA and CDR2 is YNFKEQ. Unmatched junction bases numbered 12, after V lost 4 bases and J lost 12 bases. The CDR3 has 14 residues. This CDR3 is CASSRAPGQGETFF. CDR3 sequence (DNA): TGTGCCAGCAGCCGAGCCCCGGGACAGGGTGAGACTTTCTTT.

The V and J genes are TRBV3-1 (or the pseudogene TRBV3-2) and TRBJ2-2; D is undetermined. The CDR3 has 14 amino acids. The germline V gene has CDR1 LGHDT and CDR2 YNNKEL (reference sequence). V was trimmed by 1 base and J by 3 bases, leaving 6 bases between them. CDR3 in DNA: TGTGCCAGCAGCCAAGGTTACTACACCGGGGAGCTGTTTTTT. This codes for CASSQGYYTGELFF.

The chain couples TRBV30 to TRBJ2-1, with D hard to call. V shed 0 bases and J shed 6 bases, with 15 bases lying between them. Germline CDR1 and CDR2: GTSNPN and SVGIG (reference sequence). The CDR3 runs to 15 residues. CDR3 in amino acids: CAWSVLETAVNEQFF. DNA for the CDR3: TGTGCCTGGAGTGTTCTAGAGACCGCCGTCAATGAGCAGTTCTTC.

This clone was seen only a few times. The chain is built from TRBV24-1 and TRBJ2-2; the match to TRBD1 covers 11 bases. This CDR3 is 16 amino acids long. The germline gives CDR1 KGHDR, CDR2 SFDVKD. With V trimmed by 2 bases and J by 6 bases, 4 bases remained unmatched. Written as DNA, the CDR3 is TGTGCCACCAGTGATTCTAGGGACAGGGGGGCCGGGGAGCTGTTTTTT. It yields the protein CATSDSRDRGAGELFF.

This clone was detected only once. The chain has TRBV5-8 and TRBJ1-5; a possible D gene is TRBD1 (5 bases). Trimming removed 3 bases from V and 1 base from J, with 20 bases in between. Germline values: CDR1 SGHTS, CDR2 YDEGEE. The CDR3 extends over 18 amino acids. Here the CDR3 DNA reads TGTGCCAGCAGCTCTTACGAGGGGATACTCTTGAGCAATCAGCCCCAGCATTTT. Protein product: CASSSYEGILLSNQPQHF.

V and J are TRBV28 and TRBJ2-5; TRBD2 aligns across 7 bases. The CDR3 spans 15 residues. The germline gives CDR1 MDHEN, CDR2 SYDVKM. Trimming took 3 bases from V and 4 from J; bases not matched to a gene: 8. The CDR3 reads CASSLAGEHRETQYF. For the CDR3, the DNA is TGTGCCAGCAGTTTGGCGGGAGAGCATCGAGAGACCCAGTACTTC.